Listed below are T cell receptor beta chains from one sample, sequenced in a study of identical twins. A single record per CDR3 protein comes from TCRdb applying MiXCR to the 5' RACE reads. The data show about 530,000 distinct CDR3 sequences, approximately 14% seen once. These same data were also listed under a study on yellow fever vaccine responses in identical twins.

Material: CD4+ T cells sorted from blood. These receptors were collected from a woman under 30 in good health. CDR3s include the opening cysteine and the closing phenylalanine or tryptophan. Fields, in order: D gene, J gene, clone size, V gene, CDR3 DNA, CDR3 protein. The D gene is left open where the match is weak. Clone size is given for some rows only: seen once, a few or many times, or a class if the clone is expanded.

- | TRBJ1-5 | many | TRBV5-1 | TGCGCCAGCAGCTTGGCTGGGTTGAGCAATCAGCCCCAGCATTTT | CASSLAGLSNQPQHF
- | TRBJ2-1 | - | TRBV12-3/TRBV12-4 | TGTGCCAGCAGTCGGTCAAAGACAGATATCTACAATGAGCAGTTCTTC | CASSRSKTDIYNEQFF
TRBD1 | TRBJ1-2 | - | TRBV5-1 | TGCGCCAGCAGCTTGGGACAGGGCGCCAATGGCTACACCTTC | CASSLGQGANGYTF
- | TRBJ1-3 | - | TRBV6-1 | TGTGCCAGCACCCAGGGGCAGGGGCCGGGAAACACCATATATTTT | CASTQGQGPGNTIYF
TRBD1 | TRBJ2-5 | - | TRBV29-1 | TGCAGCGTTGCAGGAGTGGGACAGGGAGGACAAGAGACCCAGTACTTC | CSVAGVGQGGQETQYF
- | TRBJ1-6 | - | TRBV29-1 | TGCAGCGCCACGGAGGGGTATTATAATTCACCCCTCCACTTT | CSATEGYYNSPLHF
TRBD2 | TRBJ2-7 | few | TRBV2 | TGTGCCAGCGAGGTCGGGGTAGCGGGAGGACACGAGCAGTACTTC | CASEVGVAGGHEQYF
- | TRBJ2-2 | - | TRBV2 | TGTGCCAGCAGTGTCCGTTCGGGGGCGCGGAACACCGGGGAGCTGTTTTTT | CASSVRSGARNTGELFF
TRBD1 | TRBJ1-1 | few | TRBV3-1 | TGTGCCAGCAGCCTGCGGACAGGGCAGCACACTGAAGCTTTCTTT | CASSLRTGQHTEAFF
- | TRBJ1-5 | few | TRBV28 | TGTGCCAGCAGTTTACCCCCTATCGGGCCCCAGCATTTT | CASSLPPIGPQHF
- | TRBJ1-2 | - | TRBV20-1 | TGCAGTAGACTTCGTAGGCCGACAGCCGGGGTAGGCTATGGCTACACCTTC | CSRLRRPTAGVGYGYTF
- | TRBJ2-5 | - | TRBV28 | TGTGCCAGCAGAAACCGGGACGGAATCCAAGAGACCCAGTACTTC | CASRNRDGIQETQYF
TRBD2 | TRBJ2-3 | - | TRBV20-1 | TGCAGTGCTCGGACTAGCGGGATGCGAGATACGCAGTATTTT | CSARTSGMRDTQYF
- | TRBJ2-3 | - | TRBV29-1 | TGCAGCGTTGAAGAGTACAGGGTCACAGATACGCAGTATTTT | CSVEEYRVTDTQYF
- | TRBJ2-5 | few | TRBV7-9 | TGTGCCAGCAGCCCCAGGGGTCAGGGACCCCAAGAGACCCAGTACTTC | CASSPRGQGPQETQYF